This record looks at one T cell receptor beta chain sequence and its context. The target antigen is unknown. This entry belongs to a study of cytotoxic CD8 clonotypes in ibrutinib-treated CLL. Findings and limits, study-wide: Among the clonotypes, public ones were uncommon and contracted or held stable on treatment.

V lost 7 bases to trimming and J lost 4 bases, with 13 bases between them. The CDR3 extends over 13 amino acids. Per the germline V gene, CDR1 is SNHLY and CDR2 is FYNNEI. Using immunoSEQ multiplex PCR, the repertoire was profiled, and TCRdb retains in-frame clones only, with some absent. The sample contains 150,000 to 200,000 clones, more than 70% of which appear only once. Approximately 1.8 micrograms of genomic DNA came from cryopreserved PBMCs for TCR beta libraries. The J gene is TRBJ1-1, the V gene TRBV2; a weak D match, TRBD1 (5 bases). The clonotype originates from a human donor with chronic lymphocytic leukemia. The sample was PBMCs, taken at disease progression, from a patient treated with ibrutinib. CDR3 loop: CASIGVGGTEAFF. CDR3 nucleotides: TGTGCCAGCATAGGGGTAGGTGGCACTGAAGCTTTCTTT.